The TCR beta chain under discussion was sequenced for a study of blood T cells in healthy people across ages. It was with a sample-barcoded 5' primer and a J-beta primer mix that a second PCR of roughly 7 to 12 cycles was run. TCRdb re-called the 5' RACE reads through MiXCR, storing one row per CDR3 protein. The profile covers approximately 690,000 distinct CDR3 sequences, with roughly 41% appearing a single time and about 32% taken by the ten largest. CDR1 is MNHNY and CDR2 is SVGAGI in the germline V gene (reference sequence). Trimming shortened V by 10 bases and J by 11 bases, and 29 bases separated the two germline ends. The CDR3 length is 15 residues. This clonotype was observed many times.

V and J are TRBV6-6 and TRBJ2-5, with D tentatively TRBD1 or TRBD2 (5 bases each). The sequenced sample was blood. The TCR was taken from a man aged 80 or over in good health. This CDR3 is CATKSEGSDYNEQYF. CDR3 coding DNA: TGTGCCACCAAGAGTGAGGGGTCCGATTACAATGAGCAGTACTTC.